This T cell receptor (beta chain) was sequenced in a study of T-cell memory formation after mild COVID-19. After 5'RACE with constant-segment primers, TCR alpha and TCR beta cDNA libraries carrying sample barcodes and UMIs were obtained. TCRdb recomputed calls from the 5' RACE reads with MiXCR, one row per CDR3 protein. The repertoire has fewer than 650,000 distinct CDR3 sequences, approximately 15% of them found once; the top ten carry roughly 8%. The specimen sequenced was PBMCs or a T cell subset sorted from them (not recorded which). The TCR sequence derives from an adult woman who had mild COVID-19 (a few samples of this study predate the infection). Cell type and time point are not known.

The chain's CDR3 is CSVEDPSGRGRSEAFF. Written as DNA, the CDR3 is TGCAGCGTTGAAGACCCCTCGGGCAGGGGGCGATCCGAAGCTTTCTTT. The chain links TRBV29-1 to TRBJ1-1, with 8 bases matching TRBD1. The CDR3 has 16 amino acids. Per germline, CDR1 SQVTM and CDR2 ANQGSEA. Trimming removed 0 bases from V and 8 bases from J; junction bases left unmatched: 14.